The text below deals with one T cell receptor beta chain. These data originate in a study of T cell repertoires in ileal Crohn's disease. Trimming took off 8 bases at V and 5 bases at J, with 13 bases between the two ends. This CDR3 is built from 13 residues. Germline V gene data show CDR1 as MNHNS and CDR2 as SASEGT. Time point of the sample: inflamed ileum from the surgical specimen. Sequencing was performed with immunoSEQ multiplex PCR; in TCRdb, only in-frame clones are kept and a portion is missing. The table records around 11,000 clones, roughly 87% of them present only once. The origin of this receptor is an adult with Crohn's disease. The chain links TRBV6-1 to TRBJ1-5; tentatively, D is TRBD1 (5 bases). Input material: ileal tissue. CDR3 DNA sequence: TGTGCCAGCCTAGGGACGGAATATCAGCCCCAGCATTTT. This translates into CASLGTEYQPQHF.